A single sample gave rise to the 27 T cell receptor beta chains below, sequenced in a study of cytomegalovirus exposure and HLA in healthy donors. PCR used 60 Vbeta primers and 13 Jbeta primers. Clones were sequenced by immunoSEQ multiplex PCR, and TCRdb holds only the in-frame ones, with some missing. The profile shows 100,000 to 150,000 clones, about 82% of them singletons. Sequencing input: PBMCs. The source is a man between 25 and 39 years old in good health and CMV-seronegative.

The genes are TRBV7-3 and TRBJ2-7; 10 bases agree with TRBD2. Germline trimming cut 1 base from V and 5 bases from J; bases unmatched to any gene: 5. The CDR3 loop spans 15 amino acids. CDR1 and CDR2 from the germline V gene are SGHTA and FQGTGA. The CDR3 reads CASSLILAGFHEQYF. The CDR3 DNA follows: TGTGCCAGCAGCTTAATACTAGCGGGATTCCACGAGCAGTACTTC.

This clone has only a few counts. This rearrangement joins TRBV4-1 to TRBJ1-1; possible D gene TRBD1, 5 bases. Germline loops: CDR1 MGHRA, CDR2 YSYEKL. This CDR3 is 15 amino acids long. Trimming removed 4 bases at V and 6 bases at J, with 18 bases between. The DNA for the CDR3 is TGCGCCAGCAGCCCAGTCGGCCAGGGTGTGGCTGAAGCTTTCTTT. This translates into CASSPVGQGVAEAFF.

The rearrangement uses TRBV29-1 and TRBJ2-7, with D possibly matching TRBD2 (5 bases). The ends were cut back, 4 bases at V and 5 bases at J, with 9 bases in the middle. CDR3 size: 11 residues. The germline CDR1 and CDR2 sequences are SQVTM and ANQGSEA. This CDR3 is CSVVDYHEQYF. The CDR3 DNA follows: TGCAGCGTTGTTGACTACCACGAGCAGTACTTC.

The chain combines TRBV2 with TRBJ2-6, with D perhaps TRBD1 (6 bases). V lost 4 bases and J 2 bases, leaving 12 bases between the germline ends. Germline CDR1 reads SNHLY; CDR2 reads FYNNEI. The CDR3 has 16 residues. This chain's CDR3 is CASSGKQGAGANVLTF. CDR3 nucleotide sequence: TGTGCCAGCAGTGGAAAACAGGGTGCTGGGGCCAACGTCCTGACTTTC.

The chain employs TRBV5-1 and TRBJ1-4, with 7 bases identical to TRBD1. The CDR3 spans 15 residues. The germline V gene has CDR1 SGHRS and CDR2 YFSETQ. V was pared by 0 bases and J by 3 bases, with 2 bases of the junction left unmatched. The CDR3 bases are TGCGCCAGCAGCTTGGAGACAGGGTCTAATGAAAAACTGTTTTTT. It is translated as CASSLETGSNEKLFF.

The chain couples TRBV28 to TRBJ1-1; possible D gene TRBD1, 5 bases. The V and J ends lost 5 bases and 2 bases respectively, with 15 bases between them. The CDR3 has 15 residues. Germline assignment: CDR1 MDHEN and CDR2 SYDVKM. Here the CDR3 DNA reads TGTGCCAGCAGTCCTCAACAGGATTTCAACACTGAAGCTTTCTTT. Protein product: CASSPQQDFNTEAFF. Drawing the rest from reference TRBV28 and TRBJ1-1, the complete variable domain is DVKVTQSSRYLVKRTGEKVFLECVQDMDHENMFWYRQDPGLGLRLIYFSYDVKMKEKGDIPEGYSVSREKKERFSLILESASTNQTSMYLCASSPQQDFNTEAFFGQGTRLTVV.

This clone has only one observation. The rearrangement links TRBV7-8 to TRBJ2-7; TRBD2 agrees at 9 bases. Trimming cost V 6 bases and J 5 bases; bases outside gene matches: 8. The CDR3 is 14 residues long. Per the germline V gene, CDR1 is SGHVS and CDR2 is FQNEAQ. CDR3 in amino acids: CASRGSGSLNEQYF. As DNA, the CDR3 is TGTGCCAGCAGAGGTAGCGGGAGTCTCAACGAGCAGTACTTC.

V usage is TRBV20-1 and J usage is TRBJ1-1, with D perhaps matching TRBD1 (6 bases). V was clipped by 5 bases and J by 5 bases, with 9 bases between them. Germline V gives CDR1 DFQATT, CDR2 SNEGSKA (reference sequence). This CDR3 is built from 11 residues. The CDR3 DNA reads TGCAGTGCTTCCAGGGGAACTGAAGCTTTCTTT. Amino acids: CSASRGTEAFF.

The chain recombines TRBV4-1 with TRBJ2-3, with D possibly being TRBD1 (5 bases). From germline, CDR1 is MGHRA and CDR2 YSYEKL. With 0 bases removed from V and 2 bases from J, the gap between germline ends came to 12 bases. The CDR3 runs 16 residues. CDR3 in amino acids: CASSQEKGADTDTQYF. DNA of the CDR3: TGCGCCAGCAGCCAAGAAAAAGGGGCGGACACAGATACGCAGTATTTT.

This chain joins TRBV6-6 and TRBJ1-2, with D unclear. The CDR3 totals 15 residues. V lost 2 bases to trimming and J lost 4 bases, with 14 bases between them. Germline CDR1 reads MNHNY; CDR2 reads SVGAGI (reference sequence). The CDR3 DNA is TGTGCCAGCAGTTACGGCTCAAACTCGGGCTATGGCTACACCTTC. Amino acids: CASSYGSNSGYGYTF.

The DNA of the CDR3 is TGTGCCAGCAGTTACCGGCTCGGGTTTGCCATCCACTTT. This codes for CASSYRLGFAIHF. The J gene is TRBJ1-6, the V gene TRBV6-5; D unresolved. Germline V CDR1 and CDR2: MNHEY, SVGAGI. The CDR3 consists of 13 residues. The ends were cut back, 2 bases at V and 17 bases at J, with 16 bases in the middle.

In nucleotides, the CDR3 is TGTGCCAGCAGCTTGCCGACTAGCGCATACCCCTACGAGCAGTACTTC. Translation gives CASSLPTSAYPYEQYF. The chain employs TRBV5-6 and TRBJ2-7; 8 bases are shared with TRBD2. Germline trimming cut 1 base from V and 2 bases from J; bases unmatched to any gene: 8. From germline, CDR1 is SGHDT and CDR2 YYEEEE. The length of the CDR3 is 16 residues.

Details on this clone: At one end the junction does not follow the germline gene, possibly because of a read error. The chain combines TRBV6-5 with TRBJ1-1; perhaps TRBD1 as D (6 bases). CDR1 and CDR2 from the germline V gene are MNHEY and SVGAGI. This CDR3 comprises 13 residues. CDR3 amino acids: CASIRGGGTKAFF. The CDR3 DNA is TGTGCCAGCATTCGGGGGGGCGGCACTAAAGCTTTCTTT.

The chain carries TRBV28 and TRBJ2-1; TRBD1 agrees at 9 bases. This CDR3 spans 15 amino acids. V lost 3 bases, J lost 7 bases, and 7 bases stayed unmatched. Germline CDR1 and CDR2: MDHEN and SYDVKM. The CDR3 loop is CASSFLQGARNEQFF. CDR3 DNA sequence: TGTGCCAGCAGTTTCTTACAGGGGGCGAGGAATGAGCAGTTCTTC.

The chain employs TRBV5-6 and TRBJ1-5; the match to TRBD1 covers 9 bases. Germline values: CDR1 SGHDT, CDR2 YYEEEE. This CDR3 has 15 amino acids. V shed 3 bases, J shed 7 bases, and the junction held 8 bases outside the gene matches. CDR3 sequence reads: CASSYGTGSLQPQHF. DNA for the CDR3: TGTGCCAGCAGCTACGGGACAGGGTCATTGCAGCCCCAGCATTTT. The full variable domain, in which reference TRBV5-6 and TRBJ1-5 provide the parts outside the CDR3, is DAGVTQSPTHLIKTRGQQVTLRCSPKSGHDTVSWYQQALGQGPQFIFQYYEEEERQRGNFPDRFSGHQFPNYSSELNVNALLLGDSALYLCASSYGTGSLQPQHFGDGTRLSIL.

This clone came up once. The J gene is TRBJ2-5, the V gene TRBV2, with TRBD2 as a possible D gene (6 bases). The CDR3 loop spans 13 amino acids. The V end was cut by 6 bases, the J end by 2 bases, with 10 bases between. Germline V gene data show CDR1 as SNHLY and CDR2 as FYNNEI. CDR3 in amino acids: CASRPRGQETQYF. The CDR3 DNA follows: TGTGCCAGCAGGCCCCGGGGGCAAGAGACCCAGTACTTC.

The table lists this clone with a count of one. The V call is TRBV5-6, the J call TRBJ2-7; TRBD1 matches 10 bases. V was clipped by 0 bases and J by 4 bases; unmatched bases: 1. The CDR3 runs 14 residues. The germline CDR1 and CDR2 sequences are SGHDT and YYEEEE. Here the CDR3 DNA reads TGTGCCAGCAGCTTGGGACAGGGGGCGTACGAGCAGTACTTC. It specifies CASSLGQGAYEQYF.

CDR3 bases: TGTGCCAGTAGTATCTACCAAGCAGATACGCAGTATTTT. This sequence encodes CASSIYQADTQYF. The rearrangement joins TRBV19 to TRBJ2-3, with D hard to call. Germline CDR1 and CDR2: LNHDA and SQIVND (reference sequence). V lost 3 bases and J lost 4, with 8 bases in between. This CDR3 is 13 amino acids long.

The rearrangement links TRBV7-9 to TRBJ2-5; 10 positions match TRBD1. The CDR3 is made up of 15 amino acids. CDR1 and CDR2 (germline): SEHNR, FQNEAQ (reference sequence). J lost 5 bases, V lost 3 bases, and 6 bases had no gene match. Here the CDR3 reads CASSFRQGAGETQYF. The CDR3 DNA reads as TGTGCCAGCAGCTTCAGACAGGGGGCAGGGGAGACCCAGTACTTC. Using reference TRBV7-9 and TRBJ2-5 for the parts outside the CDR3, the full variable domain is DTGVSQNPRHKITKRGQNVTFRCDPISEHNRLYWYRQTLGQGPEFLTYFQNEAQLEKSRLLSDRFSAERPKGSFSTLEIQRTEQGDSAMYLCASSFRQGAGETQYFGPGTRLLVL.

The chain's CDR3 is CASIGLAGLLTGELFF. The CDR3 bases are TGTGCCAGCATCGGACTAGCGGGGTTGCTCACCGGGGAGCTGTTTTTT. The gene calls are TRBV6-6 and TRBJ2-2; TRBD2 matches 12 bases. CDR3 size: 16 residues. The J segment lost 4 bases and the V segment lost 7 bases, leaving 7 bases of the junction unmatched. The germline gives CDR1 MNHNY, CDR2 SVGAGI (reference sequence).

The gene calls are TRBV29-1 and TRBJ1-1; D uncertain. The CDR3 length is 13 residues. Germline V gives CDR1 SQVTM, CDR2 ANQGSEA. V dropped 6 bases and J dropped 0 bases, with 11 bases sitting between them. In nucleotides, the CDR3 is TGCAGCGTGGCCGACAACATGAACACTGAAGCTTTCTTT. It is translated as CSVADNMNTEAFF.

A few counts support this clone. The V call is TRBV15, the J call TRBJ1-2, with a weak D call TRBD1 (6 bases). This CDR3 spans 14 amino acids. With 3 bases removed from V and 4 bases from J, the gap between germline ends came to 12 bases. CDR1 and CDR2 (germline): LNHNV, YYDKDF (reference sequence). The CDR3 spells CATSRETGGYGYTF. For the CDR3, the DNA is TGTGCCACCAGCAGGGAGACAGGTGGCTATGGCTACACCTTC.

The rearrangement uses TRBV20-1 and TRBJ2-7, with TRBD2 as a possible D gene (6 bases). The CDR3 has 11 residues. The germline V gene encodes CDR1 DFQATT and CDR2 SNEGSKA (reference sequence). V was clipped by 5 bases and J by 7 bases, with 12 bases between them. The DNA for the CDR3 is TGCAGTGCTCCGGACTATGAGGAGCAGTACTTC. Amino acid sequence: CSAPDYEEQYF.

This clone was seen more than once but under ten times. The CDR3 DNA reads TGCGCCAGCACAAAGAAAGCAGGGAACACTGAAGCTTTCTTT. Amino acids: CASTKKAGNTEAFF. The chain is built from TRBV5-1 and TRBJ1-1; D remains unclear. The CDR3 has 14 amino acids. Trimming left V 6 bases short and J 1 base short, with 13 bases between. The V gene's germline CDR1 is SGHRS and CDR2 YFSETQ. Based on the CDR3 plus reference TRBV5-1 and TRBJ1-1, the full variable domain is KAGVTQTPRYLIKTRGQQVTLSCSPISGHRSVSWYQQTPGQGLQFLFEYFSETQRNKGNFPGRFSGRQFSNSRSEMNVSTLELGDSALYLCASTKKAGNTEAFFGQGTRLTVV.

This clone was seen only a few times. J is TRBJ1-5 and V is TRBV28, with D unclear. V was cut by 7 bases and J by 5 bases, with 21 bases left in between. Germline-derived CDR1 and CDR2 are MDHEN and SYDVKM. CDR3 size: 16 residues. The CDR3 here is CASNAISGLVDQPQHF. CDR3 bases: TGTGCCAGCAACGCGATATCGGGTCTAGTTGATCAGCCCCAGCATTTT.

The rearrangement links TRBV28 to TRBJ2-5; maybe TRBD2 (5 bases). V was cut by 6 bases and J by 5 bases, with 16 bases left in between. The germline gives CDR1 MDHEN, CDR2 SYDVKM. The CDR3 is 14 amino acids. CDR3 loop: CASSHRRGLETQYF. DNA for the CDR3: TGTGCCAGCAGCCACCGACGCGGGTTGGAGACCCAGTACTTC.

V gene TRBV28 combines with J gene TRBJ2-1, with D maybe TRBD2 (6 bases). Per the germline V gene, CDR1 is MDHEN and CDR2 is SYDVKM. The CDR3 is 15 amino acids. V was cut by 6 bases and J by 2 bases, with 14 bases left in between. Here the CDR3 DNA reads TGTGCCAGCAGGTTCCGGGACTGGCCCTACAATGAGCAGTTCTTC. Amino acids: CASRFRDWPYNEQFF.